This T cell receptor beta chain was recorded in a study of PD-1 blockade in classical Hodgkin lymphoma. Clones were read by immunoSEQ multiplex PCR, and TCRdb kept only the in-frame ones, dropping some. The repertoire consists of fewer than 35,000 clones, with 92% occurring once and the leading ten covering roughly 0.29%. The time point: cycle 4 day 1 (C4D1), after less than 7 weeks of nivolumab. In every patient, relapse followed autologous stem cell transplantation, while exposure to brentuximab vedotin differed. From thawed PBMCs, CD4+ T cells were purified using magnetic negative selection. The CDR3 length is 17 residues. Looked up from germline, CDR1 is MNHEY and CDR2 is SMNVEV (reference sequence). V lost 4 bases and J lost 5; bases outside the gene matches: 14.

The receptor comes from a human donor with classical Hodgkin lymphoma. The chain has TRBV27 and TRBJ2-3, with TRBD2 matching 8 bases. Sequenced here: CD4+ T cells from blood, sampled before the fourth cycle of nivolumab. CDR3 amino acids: CASSSPGGWADRDTQYF. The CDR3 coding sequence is TGTGCCAGCAGTTCTCCGGGAGGGTGGGCAGACAGAGATACGCAGTATTTT.